This record concerns one T cell receptor beta chain sequence. Possible read error: a much larger clone is one base away. The V gene's germline CDR1 is LNHDA and CDR2 SQIVND (reference sequence). The CDR3 length is 13 residues. For each extraction, RNA and DNA were obtained together from 20-30 mg of unsorted bulk tissue. The data are from a study of tumor-infiltrating lymphocytes in primary liver carcinoma. The authors made TCR beta cDNA from around 500 ng total RNA with a constant-region primer. Slightly modified ARM-PCR, run as three nested multiplex PCR rounds, produced the TCR beta libraries. The first two PCR rounds used TRBV1-TRBV30 primers with a Cbeta primer, 10 cycles each. Via MiXCR, TCRdb re-called the multiplex PCR reads, giving one row per CDR3 protein. The repertoire holds approximately 46,000 distinct CDR3 sequences, roughly 74% seen once, with around 40% in the top ten.

V and J are TRBV19 and TRBJ1-2; unclear D gene. The receptor's source is a woman in her twenties or thirties with primary liver carcinoma and hepatitis B virus infection. Sequencing was performed on tumor-adjacent normal liver tissue. The CDR3 DNA follows: TGTGCCAGTACCCCGGACGGAACCTATGACTACACCTTC. Translation gives CASTPDGTYDYTF.